This TCR beta chain was sequenced for a study of cytomegalovirus exposure and HLA in healthy donors. General observations from the study: A later analysis reportedly found fewer N-insertions in an Asian-associated ancestry cluster than the roughly 670-donor mean. About 87% or about 30% of the time was how often most TCR beta V segments were productive, according to an earlier analysis.

Remarks on this clone: Its cognate antigen is unknown.

From germline, CDR1 is SGHVS and CDR2 FQNEAQ. This CDR3 has 17 residues. V lost 6 bases and J lost 2; bases outside the gene matches: 13. The PCR was carried out with 60 Vbeta primers and 13 Jbeta primers. Only in-frame clones appear in the TCRdb table, and some are missing; sequencing was by immunoSEQ multiplex PCR. Of about 170,000 clones in the sample, roughly 76% are singletons; the top ten hold around 4.7%. This TCR derives from a young woman in good health and CMV-seropositive. Material: PBMCs. The chain employs TRBV7-8 and TRBJ1-2; the match to TRBD1 covers 9 bases. CDR3 bases: TGTGCCAGCAGGCCAGACAGGGGGGAAGCCAGGAACTATGGCTACACCTTC. Translating it yields CASRPDRGEARNYGYTF.